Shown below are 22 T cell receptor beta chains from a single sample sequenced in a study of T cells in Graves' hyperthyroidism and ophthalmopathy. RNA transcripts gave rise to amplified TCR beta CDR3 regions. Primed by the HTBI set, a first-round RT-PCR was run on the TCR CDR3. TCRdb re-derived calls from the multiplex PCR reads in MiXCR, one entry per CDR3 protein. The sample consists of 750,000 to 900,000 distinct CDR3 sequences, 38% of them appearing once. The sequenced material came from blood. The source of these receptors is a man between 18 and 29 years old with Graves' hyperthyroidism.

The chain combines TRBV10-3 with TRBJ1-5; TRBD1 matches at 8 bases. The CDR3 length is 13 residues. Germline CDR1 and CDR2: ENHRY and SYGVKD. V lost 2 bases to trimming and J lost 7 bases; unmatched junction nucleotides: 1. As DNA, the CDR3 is TGTGCCATCAGTGAGCAGGGGGCCCAGCCCCAGCATTTT. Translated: CAISEQGAQPQHF.

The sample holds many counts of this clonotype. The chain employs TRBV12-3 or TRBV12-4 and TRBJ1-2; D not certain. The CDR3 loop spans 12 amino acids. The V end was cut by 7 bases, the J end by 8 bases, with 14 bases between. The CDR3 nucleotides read TGTGCCAGCACCCTCCGGTGGGGAGGCTACACCTTC. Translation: CASTLRWGGYTF.

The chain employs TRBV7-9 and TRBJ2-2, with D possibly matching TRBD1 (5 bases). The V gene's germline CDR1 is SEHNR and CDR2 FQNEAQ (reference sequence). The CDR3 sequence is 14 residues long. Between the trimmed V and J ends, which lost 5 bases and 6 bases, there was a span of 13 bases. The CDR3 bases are TGTGCCAGCAGCCACCTTGACAGTGCCGGGGAGCTGTTTTTT. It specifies CASSHLDSAGELFF.

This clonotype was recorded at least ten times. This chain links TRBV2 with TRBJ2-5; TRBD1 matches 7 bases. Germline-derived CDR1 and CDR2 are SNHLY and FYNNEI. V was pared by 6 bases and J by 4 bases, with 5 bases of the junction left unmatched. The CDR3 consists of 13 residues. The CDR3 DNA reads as TGTGCCAGCAGCGTTGAGGGGGCAGAGACCCAGTACTTC. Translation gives CASSVEGAETQYF.

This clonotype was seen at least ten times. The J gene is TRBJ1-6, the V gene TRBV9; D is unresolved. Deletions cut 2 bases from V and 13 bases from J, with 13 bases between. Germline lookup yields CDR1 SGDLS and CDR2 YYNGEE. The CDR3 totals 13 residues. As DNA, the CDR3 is TGTGCCAGCAGCGTGTCCGGCATACCGCCCCTCCACTTT. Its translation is CASSVSGIPPLHF.

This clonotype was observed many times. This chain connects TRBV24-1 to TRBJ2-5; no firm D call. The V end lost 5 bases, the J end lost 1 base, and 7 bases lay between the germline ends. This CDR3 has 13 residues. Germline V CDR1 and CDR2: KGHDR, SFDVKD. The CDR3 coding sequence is TGTGCCACCAGTGGCATCTCCCAAGAGACCCAGTACTTC. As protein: CATSGISQETQYF.

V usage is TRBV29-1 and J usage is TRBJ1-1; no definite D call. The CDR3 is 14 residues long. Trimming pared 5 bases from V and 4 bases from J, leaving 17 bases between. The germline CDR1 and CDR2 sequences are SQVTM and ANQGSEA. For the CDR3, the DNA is TGCAGCGTTATGGGTGCGGGAGGTGCCACTGAAGCTTTCTTT. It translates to CSVMGAGGATEAFF.

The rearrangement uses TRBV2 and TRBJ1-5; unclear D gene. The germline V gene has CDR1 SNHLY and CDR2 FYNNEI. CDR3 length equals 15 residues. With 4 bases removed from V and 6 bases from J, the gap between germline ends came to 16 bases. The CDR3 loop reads CASSAPLDVGQPQHF. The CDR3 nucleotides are TGTGCCAGCAGTGCCCCGTTAGATGTAGGTCAGCCCCAGCATTTT.

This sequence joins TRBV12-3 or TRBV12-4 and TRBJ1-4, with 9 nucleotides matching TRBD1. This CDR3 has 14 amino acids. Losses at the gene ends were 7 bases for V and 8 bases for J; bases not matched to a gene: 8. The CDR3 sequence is CASTLQGASEKLFF. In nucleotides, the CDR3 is TGTGCCAGCACCCTACAGGGGGCGTCGGAAAAACTGTTTTTT.

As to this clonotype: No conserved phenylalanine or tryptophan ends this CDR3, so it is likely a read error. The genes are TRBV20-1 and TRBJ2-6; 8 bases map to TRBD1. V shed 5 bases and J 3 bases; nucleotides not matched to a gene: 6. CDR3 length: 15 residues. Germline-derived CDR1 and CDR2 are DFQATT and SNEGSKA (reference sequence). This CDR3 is CSALGQGGGANVLTI. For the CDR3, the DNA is TGCAGTGCTCTAGGACAGGGTGGTGGGGCCAACGTCCTGACTATC.

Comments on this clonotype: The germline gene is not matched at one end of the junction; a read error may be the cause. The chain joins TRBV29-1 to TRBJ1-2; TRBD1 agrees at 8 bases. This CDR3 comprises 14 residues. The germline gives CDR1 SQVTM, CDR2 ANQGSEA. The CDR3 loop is CSGEAPGTGYGYTF. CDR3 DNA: TGCAGCGGTGAAGCCCCCGGGACAGGTTATGGCTACACCTTC.

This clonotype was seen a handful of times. CDR3 sequence: CASSLVRETFHEQYF. DNA of the CDR3: TGTGCCAGCAGCTTAGTGCGGGAAACCTTCCACGAGCAGTACTTC. The rearrangement joins TRBV7-6 to TRBJ2-7, with D tentatively TRBD2 (6 bases). The germline CDR1 and CDR2 sequences are SGHVS and FNYEAQ. This CDR3 has 15 residues. Trimming left V 1 base short and J 5 bases short, with 15 bases between. The variable domain in full, completed from reference TRBV7-6 and TRBJ2-7, reads GAGVSQSPRYKVTKRGQDVALRCDPISGHVSLYWYRQALGQGPEFLTYFNYEAQQDKSGLPNDRFSAERPEGSISTLTIQRTEQRDSAMYRCASSLVRETFHEQYFGPGTRLTVT.

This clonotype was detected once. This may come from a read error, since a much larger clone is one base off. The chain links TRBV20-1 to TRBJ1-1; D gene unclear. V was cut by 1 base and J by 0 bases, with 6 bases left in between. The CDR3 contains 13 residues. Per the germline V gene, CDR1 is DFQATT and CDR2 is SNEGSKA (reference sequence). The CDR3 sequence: CSARGPLNTEAFF. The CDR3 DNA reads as TGCAGTGCTAGAGGTCCCTTGAACACTGAAGCTTTCTTT.

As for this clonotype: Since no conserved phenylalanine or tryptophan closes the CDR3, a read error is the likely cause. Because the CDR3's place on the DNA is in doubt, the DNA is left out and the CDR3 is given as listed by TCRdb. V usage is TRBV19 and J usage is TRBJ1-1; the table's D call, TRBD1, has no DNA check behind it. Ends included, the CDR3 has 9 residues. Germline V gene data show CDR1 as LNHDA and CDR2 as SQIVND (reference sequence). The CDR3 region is CASRTTGFS.

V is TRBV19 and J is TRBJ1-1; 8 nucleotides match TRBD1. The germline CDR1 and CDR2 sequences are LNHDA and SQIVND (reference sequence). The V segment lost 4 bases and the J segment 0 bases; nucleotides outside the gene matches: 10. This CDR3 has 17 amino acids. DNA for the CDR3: TGTGCCAGTAGTAATTCACAGGGGGGCACCATGAACACTGAAGCTTTCTTT. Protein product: CASSNSQGGTMNTEAFF.

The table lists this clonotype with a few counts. CDR3 bases: TGCGCCAGCATACGTAGGGGGGGCGCAAACACTGAAGCTTTCTTT. Its protein is CASIRRGGANTEAFF. The chain carries TRBV5-1 and TRBJ1-1; D may be TRBD1 (6 bases). The CDR3 runs 15 residues. Trimming cost V 6 bases and J 2 bases, with 17 bases left between them. Germline assignment: CDR1 SGHRS and CDR2 YFSETQ.

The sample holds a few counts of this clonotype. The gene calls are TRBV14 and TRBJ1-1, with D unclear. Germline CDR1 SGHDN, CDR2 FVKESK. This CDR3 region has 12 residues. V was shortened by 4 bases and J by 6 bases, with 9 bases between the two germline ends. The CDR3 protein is CASSLMSSEAFF. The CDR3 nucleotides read TGTGCCAGCAGCCTCATGTCTTCTGAAGCTTTCTTT.

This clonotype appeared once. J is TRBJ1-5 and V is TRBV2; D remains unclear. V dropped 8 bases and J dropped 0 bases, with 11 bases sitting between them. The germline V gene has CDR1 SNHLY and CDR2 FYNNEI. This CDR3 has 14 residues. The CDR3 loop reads CASVQWASNQPQHF. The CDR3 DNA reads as TGTGCCAGCGTTCAGTGGGCTAGCAATCAGCCCCAGCATTTT.

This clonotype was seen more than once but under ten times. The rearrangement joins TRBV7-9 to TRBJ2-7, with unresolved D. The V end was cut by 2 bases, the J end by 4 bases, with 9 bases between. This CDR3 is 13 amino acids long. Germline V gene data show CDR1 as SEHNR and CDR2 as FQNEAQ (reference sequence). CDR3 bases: TGTGCCAGCAGCTTAAGTGGGCAATACGAGCAGTACTTC. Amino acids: CASSLSGQYEQYF. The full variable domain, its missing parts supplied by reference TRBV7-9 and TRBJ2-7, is DTGVSQNPRHKITKRGQNVTFRCDPISEHNRLYWYRQTLGQGPEFLTYFQNEAQLEKSRLLSDRFSAERPKGSFSTLEIQRTEQGDSAMYLCASSLSGQYEQYFGPGTRLTVT.

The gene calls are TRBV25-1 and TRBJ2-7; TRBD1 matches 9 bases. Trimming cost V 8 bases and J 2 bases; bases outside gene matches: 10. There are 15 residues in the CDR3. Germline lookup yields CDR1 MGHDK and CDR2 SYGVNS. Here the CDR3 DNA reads TGTGCCAGCTTCCGACCGGGACAGGGAACCTACGAGCAGTACTTC. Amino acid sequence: CASFRPGQGTYEQYF.

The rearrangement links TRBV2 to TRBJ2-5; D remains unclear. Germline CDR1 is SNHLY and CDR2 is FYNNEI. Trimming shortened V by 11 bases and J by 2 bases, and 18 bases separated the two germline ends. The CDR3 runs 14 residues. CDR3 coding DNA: TGTGCCTCCCAAGACACGATCGGACAAGAGACCCAGTACTTC. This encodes CASQDTIGQETQYF. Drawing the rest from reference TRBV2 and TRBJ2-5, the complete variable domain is EPEVTQTPSHQVTQMGQEVILRCVPISNHLYFYWYRQILGQKVEFLVSFYNNEISEKSEIFDDQFSVERPDGSNFTLKIRSTKLEDSAMYFCASQDTIGQETQYFGPGTRLLVL.

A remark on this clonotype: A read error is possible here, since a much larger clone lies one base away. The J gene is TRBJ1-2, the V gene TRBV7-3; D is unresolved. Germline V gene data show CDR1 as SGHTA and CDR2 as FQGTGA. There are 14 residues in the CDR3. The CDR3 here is CPSRPAGTNYGYTF. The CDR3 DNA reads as TGTCCCAGCAGGCCCGCCGGGACTAACTATGGCTACACCTTC.